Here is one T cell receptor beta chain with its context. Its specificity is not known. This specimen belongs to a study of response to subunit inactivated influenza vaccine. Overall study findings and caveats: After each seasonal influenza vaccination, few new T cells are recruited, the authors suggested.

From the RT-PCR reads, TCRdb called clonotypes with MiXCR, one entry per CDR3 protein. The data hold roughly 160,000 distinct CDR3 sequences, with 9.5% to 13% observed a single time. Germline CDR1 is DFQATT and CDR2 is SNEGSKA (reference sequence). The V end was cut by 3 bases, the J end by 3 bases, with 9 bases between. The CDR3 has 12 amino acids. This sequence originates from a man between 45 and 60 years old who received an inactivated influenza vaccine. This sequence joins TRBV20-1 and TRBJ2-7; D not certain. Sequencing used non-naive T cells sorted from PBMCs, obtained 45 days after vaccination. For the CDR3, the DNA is TGCAGTGCTAGCGGACGGTACTACGAGCAGTACTTC. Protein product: CSASGRYYEQYF.